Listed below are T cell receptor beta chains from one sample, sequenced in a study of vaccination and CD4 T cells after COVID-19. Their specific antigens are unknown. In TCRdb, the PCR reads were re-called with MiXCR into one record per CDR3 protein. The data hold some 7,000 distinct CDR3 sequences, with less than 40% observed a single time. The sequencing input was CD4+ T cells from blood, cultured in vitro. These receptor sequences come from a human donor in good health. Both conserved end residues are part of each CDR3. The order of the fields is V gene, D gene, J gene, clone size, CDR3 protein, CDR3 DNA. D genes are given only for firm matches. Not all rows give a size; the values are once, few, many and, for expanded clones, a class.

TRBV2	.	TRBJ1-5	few	CASSGGHSNQPQHF	TGTGCCAGCAGTGGGGGCCATAGCAATCAGCCCCAGCATTTT
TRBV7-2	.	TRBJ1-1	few	CASMELNTEAFF	TGTGCCAGCATGGAACTGAACACTGAAGCTTTCTTT
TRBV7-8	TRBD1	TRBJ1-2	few	CASSPGQITNYGYTF	TGTGCCAGCAGCCCGGGACAGATAACTAACTATGGCTACACCTTC
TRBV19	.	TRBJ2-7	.	CASSRGSASYEQYF	TGTGCCAGTAGTAGGGGGTCCGCCTCCTACGAGCAGTACTTC
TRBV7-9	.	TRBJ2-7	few	CASSLGDPIYEQYF	TGTGCCAGCAGCTTAGGGGACCCTATTTACGAGCAGTACTTC
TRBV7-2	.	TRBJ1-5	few	CASSLVGQGSQPQHF	TGTGCCAGCAGCTTAGTCGGTCAGGGCAGCCAGCCCCAGCATTTT
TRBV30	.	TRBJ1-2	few	CAWSDEGNYGYTF	TGTGCCTGGAGTGATGAGGGCAACTATGGCTACACCTTC
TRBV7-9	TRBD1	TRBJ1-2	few	CASSYGQGTNYGYTF	TGTGCCAGCAGTTACGGACAGGGAACGAACTATGGCTACACCTTC
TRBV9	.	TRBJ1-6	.	CASSVGGRVGSPLHF	TGTGCCAGCAGCGTAGGAGGCAGGGTAGGTTCACCCCTCCACTTT
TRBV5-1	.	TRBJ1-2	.	CASSLGAGIDGYTF	TGCGCCAGCAGCTTGGGGGCAGGGATTGATGGCTACACCTTC
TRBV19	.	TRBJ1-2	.	CASDVGGNTF	TGTGCCAGTGACGTGGGGGGAAACACCTTC
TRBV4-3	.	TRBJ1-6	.	CASSQVQGSSNSPLHF	TGCGCCAGCAGCCAAGTCCAGGGGTCTAGCAATTCACCCCTCCACTTT
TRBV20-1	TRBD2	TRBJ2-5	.	CSVLRLSGEETQYF	TGCAGTGTTCTGCGACTTAGCGGGGAAGAGACCCAGTACTTC
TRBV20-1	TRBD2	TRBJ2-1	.	CSAHPTSNYNEQFF	TGCAGTGCCCACCCGACTAGCAACTACAATGAGCAGTTCTTC
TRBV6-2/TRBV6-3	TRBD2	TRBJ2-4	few	CASSYSGGAKNIQYF	TGTGCCAGCAGTTATAGCGGGGGGGCCAAAAACATTCAGTACTTC
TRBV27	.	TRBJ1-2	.	CASIGGRYGYTF	TGTGCCAGCATTGGCGGGAGATATGGCTACACCTTC
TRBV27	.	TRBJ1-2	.	CASSSTGGYGYTF	TGTGCCAGCAGTTCGACGGGGGGCTATGGCTACACCTTC
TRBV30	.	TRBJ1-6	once	CAWSVKGPSPLHF	TGTGCCTGGAGTGTAAAGGGTCCCTCACCCCTCCACTTT
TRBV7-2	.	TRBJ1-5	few	CASSLKGKAQPQHF	TGTGCCAGCAGCTTAAAAGGGAAGGCTCAGCCCCAGCATTTT
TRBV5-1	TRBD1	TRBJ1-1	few	CASSQRGQGSTGAEAFF	TGCGCCAGCAGCCAAAGGGGACAGGGTTCTACGGGCGCTGAAGCTTTCTTT
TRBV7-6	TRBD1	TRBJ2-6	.	CASSADRGANGANVLTF	TGTGCCAGCAGCGCTGACAGGGGGGCGAATGGGGCCAACGTCCTGACTTTC
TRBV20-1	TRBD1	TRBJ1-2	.	CSARFEIRGPEGYAF	TGCAGTGCTAGGTTTGAGATTAGGGGGCCGGAGGGCTACGCCTTC
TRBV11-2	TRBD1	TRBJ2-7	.	CASSLLGQGSYEQYF	TGTGCCAGCAGCTTACTCGGACAGGGATCCTACGAGCAGTACTTC
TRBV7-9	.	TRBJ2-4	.	CASSLGKNIQYF	TGTGCCAGCAGCTTAGGCAAAAACATTCAGTACTTC
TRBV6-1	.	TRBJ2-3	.	CASNPGGSWADTQYF	TGTGCCAGCAACCCCGGCGGGTCTTGGGCAGATACGCAGTATTTT
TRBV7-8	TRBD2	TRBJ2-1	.	CASSPPQGLAGGSGSYNEQFF	TGTGCCAGCAGCCCCCCACAGGGACTAGCGGGAGGTTCGGGCTCCTACAATGAGCAGTTCTTC
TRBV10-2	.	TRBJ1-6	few	CASSQMGADNSPLHF	TGCGCCAGCAGTCAGATGGGGGCCGATAATTCACCCCTCCACTTT
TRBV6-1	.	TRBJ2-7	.	CASSEAGPRVHEQYF	TGTGCCAGCAGTGAAGCAGGTCCCAGGGTCCACGAGCAGTACTTC
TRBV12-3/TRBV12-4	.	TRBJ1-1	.	CASTIHVMNTEAFF	TGTGCCAGCACCATTCACGTCATGAACACTGAAGCTTTCTTT
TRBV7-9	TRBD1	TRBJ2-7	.	CASSPGRQGEQYF	TGTGCCAGCAGCCCGGGCCGACAGGGCGAGCAGTACTTC
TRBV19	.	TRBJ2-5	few	CASSRQGFPSRQETQYF	TGTGCCAGTAGTCGTCAGGGATTCCCGAGCCGACAAGAGACCCAGTACTTC
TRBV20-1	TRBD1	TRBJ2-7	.	CSASLGTGGFEQYF	TGCAGTGCTAGTTTAGGGACAGGGGGATTCGAGCAGTACTTC
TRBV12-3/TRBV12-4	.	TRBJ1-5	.	CASSLRGNGNQPQHF	TGTGCCAGCAGTTTAAGGGGTAACGGCAATCAGCCCCAGCATTTT
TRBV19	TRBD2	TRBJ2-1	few	CASTPLAGGTNEQFF	TGTGCCAGTACGCCACTAGCGGGGGGTACGAATGAGCAGTTCTTC
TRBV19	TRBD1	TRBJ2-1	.	CASSTGQGVEQFF	TGTGCCAGTAGTACGGGACAGGGCGTTGAGCAGTTCTTC
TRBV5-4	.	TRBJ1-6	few	CASSSTGLESNSPLHF	TGTGCCAGCAGCTCGACAGGCTTGGAGAGTAATTCACCCCTCCACTTT
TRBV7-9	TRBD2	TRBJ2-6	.	CASTPAGGPGANVLTF	TGTGCCAGCACCCCGGCGGGAGGGCCTGGGGCCAACGTCCTGACTTTC
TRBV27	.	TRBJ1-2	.	CASSLGHLGYTF	TGTGCCAGCAGTTTGGGTCATTTAGGCTACACCTTC
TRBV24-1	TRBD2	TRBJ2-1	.	CATSGNSGTRDEQFF	TGTGCCACCAGTGGTAATAGCGGGACACGCGATGAGCAGTTCTTC
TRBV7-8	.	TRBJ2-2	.	CASSRGSGTNTGELFF	TGTGCCAGCAGCCGTGGAAGCGGGACAAACACCGGGGAGCTGTTTTTT
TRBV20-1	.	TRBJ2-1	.	CSARPRTSYNEQFF	TGCAGTGCTAGACCTCGGACTTCGTACAATGAGCAGTTCTTC
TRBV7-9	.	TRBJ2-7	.	CASGVVGVVYEQYF	TGTGCCAGCGGCGTCGTCGGAGTAGTATACGAGCAGTACTTC
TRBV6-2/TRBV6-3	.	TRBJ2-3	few	CASSLYQPSDTQYF	TGTGCCAGCAGTCTATATCAGCCTTCAGATACGCAGTATTTT
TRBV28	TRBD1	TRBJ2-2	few	CASSTGTGKAGELFF	TGTGCCAGCAGTACCGGGACAGGGAAGGCCGGGGAGCTGTTTTTT
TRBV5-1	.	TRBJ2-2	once	CASSLEALATGELFF	TGCGCCAGCAGCTTGGAAGCTCTCGCCACCGGGGAGCTGTTTTTT
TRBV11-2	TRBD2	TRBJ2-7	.	CASSLVSGGPMGEQYF	TGTGCCAGCAGCTTAGTTAGCGGGGGGCCTATGGGAGAGCAGTACTTC
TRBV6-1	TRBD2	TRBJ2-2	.	CASGSLAGVRNTGELFF	TGTGCCAGCGGTAGCCTAGCGGGAGTAAGGAATACCGGGGAGCTGTTTTTT
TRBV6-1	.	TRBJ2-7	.	CASSVEAGSYEQYF	TGTGCCAGCAGTGTAGAGGCGGGTTCCTACGAGCAGTACTTC
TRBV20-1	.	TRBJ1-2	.	CSADPRRGGYTF	TGCAGTGCTGACCCCAGACGAGGGGGCTACACCTTC
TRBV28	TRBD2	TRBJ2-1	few	CASSQAGTSGSGGLYNEQFF	TGTGCCAGCAGTCAAGCCGGGACTAGCGGGTCGGGCGGTCTCTACAATGAGCAGTTCTTC
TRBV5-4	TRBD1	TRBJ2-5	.	CASSYWDRVETQYF	TGTGCCAGCAGCTACTGGGACAGGGTTGAGACCCAGTACTTC
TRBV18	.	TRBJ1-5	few	CASSPGLGDSNQPQHF	TGTGCCAGCTCACCGGGGCTAGGGGATAGCAATCAGCCCCAGCATTTT
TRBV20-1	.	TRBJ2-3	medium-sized	CSARDRAGSVTDTQYF	TGCAGTGCTAGAGATCGCGCCGGGAGTGTCACAGATACGCAGTATTTT
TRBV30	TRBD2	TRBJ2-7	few	CAWSVRREAAYEQYF	TGTGCCTGGAGTGTACGGCGGGAGGCTGCCTACGAGCAGTACTTC
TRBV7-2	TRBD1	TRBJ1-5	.	CASSLGSGTGGGWQPQHF	TGTGCCAGCAGCTTAGGATCCGGGACAGGGGGCGGATGGCAGCCCCAGCATTTT
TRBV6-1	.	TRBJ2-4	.	CASRDLGGQGNIQYF	TGTGCCAGCAGGGACCTGGGGGGGCAAGGAAACATTCAGTACTTC
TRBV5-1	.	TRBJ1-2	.	CASSLDLEPRGYTF	TGCGCCAGCAGCTTGGATCTGGAGCCTAGGGGCTACACCTTC
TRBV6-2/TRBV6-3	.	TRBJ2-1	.	CASRLTGRYDEQFF	TGTGCCAGCAGGCTAACAGGGAGGTACGATGAGCAGTTCTTC